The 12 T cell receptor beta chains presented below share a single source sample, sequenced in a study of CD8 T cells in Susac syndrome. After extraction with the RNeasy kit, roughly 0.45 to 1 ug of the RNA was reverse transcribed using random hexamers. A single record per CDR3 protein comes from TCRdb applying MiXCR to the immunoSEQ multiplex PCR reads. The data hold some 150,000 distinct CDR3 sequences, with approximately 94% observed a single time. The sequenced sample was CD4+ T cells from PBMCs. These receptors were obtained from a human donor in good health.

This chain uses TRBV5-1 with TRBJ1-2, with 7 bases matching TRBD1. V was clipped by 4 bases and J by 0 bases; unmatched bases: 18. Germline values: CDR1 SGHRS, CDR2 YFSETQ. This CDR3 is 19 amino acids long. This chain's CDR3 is CASSPYLGTAENPNYGYTF. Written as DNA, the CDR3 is TGCGCCAGCAGCCCTTACCTCGGGACAGCCGAGAATCCTAACTATGGCTACACCTTC.

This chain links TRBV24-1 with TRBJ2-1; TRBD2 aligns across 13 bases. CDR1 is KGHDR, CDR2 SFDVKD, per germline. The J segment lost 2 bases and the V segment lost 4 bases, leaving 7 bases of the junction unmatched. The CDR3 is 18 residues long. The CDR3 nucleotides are TGTGCCACCAGTGAACTCCCGGGGACTAGCGGGGCCTACAATGAGCAGTTCTTC. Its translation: CATSELPGTSGAYNEQFF.

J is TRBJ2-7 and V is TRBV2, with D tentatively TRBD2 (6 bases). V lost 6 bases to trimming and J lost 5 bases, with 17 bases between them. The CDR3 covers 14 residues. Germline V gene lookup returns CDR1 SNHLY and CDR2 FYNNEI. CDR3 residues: CASRAYPSAHEQYF. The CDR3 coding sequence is TGTGCCAGCAGAGCTTATCCTAGCGCCCACGAGCAGTACTTC.

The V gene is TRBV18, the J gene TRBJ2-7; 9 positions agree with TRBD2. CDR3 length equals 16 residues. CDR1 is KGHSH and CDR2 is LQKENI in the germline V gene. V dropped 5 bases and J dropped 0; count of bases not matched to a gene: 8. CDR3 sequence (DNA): TGTGCCAGCTCATACTCAGCTAGCGGGAACTCCTACGAGCAGTACTTC. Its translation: CASSYSASGNSYEQYF.

The CDR3 sequence: CASSLGQNSNQPQHF. DNA of the CDR3: TGTGCCAGCTCACTAGGACAGAATAGCAATCAGCCCCAGCATTTT. This sequence joins TRBV18 and TRBJ1-5, with D possibly being TRBD1 (6 bases). Germline values: CDR1 KGHSH, CDR2 LQKENI. The CDR3 is 15 residues long. Trimming took off 4 bases at V and 0 bases at J, with 10 bases between the two ends.

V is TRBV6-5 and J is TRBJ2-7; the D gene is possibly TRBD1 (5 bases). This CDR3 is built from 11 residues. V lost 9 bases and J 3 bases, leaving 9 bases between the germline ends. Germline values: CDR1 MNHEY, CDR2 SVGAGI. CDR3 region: CASMGRYEQYF. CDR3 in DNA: TGTGCCAGTATGGGGCGCTACGAGCAGTACTTC.

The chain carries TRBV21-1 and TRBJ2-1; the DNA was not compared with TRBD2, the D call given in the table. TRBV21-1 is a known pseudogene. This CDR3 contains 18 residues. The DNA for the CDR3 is TGTGCCAGCAGCTCGCTCGATGGGGGACTAGCGGGCTTCAATGAGCAGTTCTTC. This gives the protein CASSSLDGGLAGFNEQFF.

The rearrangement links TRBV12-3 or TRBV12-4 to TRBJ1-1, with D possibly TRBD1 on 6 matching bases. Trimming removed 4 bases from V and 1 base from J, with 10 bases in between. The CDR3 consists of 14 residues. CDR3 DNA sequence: TGTGCCAGCAGTTCACAGGGAAGGAACACTGAAGCTTTCTTT. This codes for CASSSQGRNTEAFF.

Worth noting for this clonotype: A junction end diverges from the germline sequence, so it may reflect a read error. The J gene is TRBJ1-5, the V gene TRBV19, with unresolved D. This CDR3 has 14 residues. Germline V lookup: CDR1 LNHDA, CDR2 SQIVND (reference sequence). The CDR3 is CTSNADRPNQPQHF. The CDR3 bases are TGTACCAGTAATGCGGACCGACCCAATCAGCCCCAGCATTTT.

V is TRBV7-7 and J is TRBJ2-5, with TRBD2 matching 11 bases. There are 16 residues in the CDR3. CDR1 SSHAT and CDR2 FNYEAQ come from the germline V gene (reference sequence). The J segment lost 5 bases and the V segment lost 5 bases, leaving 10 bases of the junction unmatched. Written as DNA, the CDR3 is TGTGCCAGCAGCCCGAACCGACTAGCGGGACGCGAGACCCAGTACTTC. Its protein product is CASSPNRLAGRETQYF.

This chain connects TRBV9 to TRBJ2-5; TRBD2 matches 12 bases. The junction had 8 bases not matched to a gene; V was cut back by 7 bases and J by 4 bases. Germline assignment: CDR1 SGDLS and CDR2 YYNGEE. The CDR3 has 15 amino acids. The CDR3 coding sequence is TGTGCCAGCCCCCTAGCGGGAGGGCTTGGAGAGACCCAGTACTTC. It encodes CASPLAGGLGETQYF.

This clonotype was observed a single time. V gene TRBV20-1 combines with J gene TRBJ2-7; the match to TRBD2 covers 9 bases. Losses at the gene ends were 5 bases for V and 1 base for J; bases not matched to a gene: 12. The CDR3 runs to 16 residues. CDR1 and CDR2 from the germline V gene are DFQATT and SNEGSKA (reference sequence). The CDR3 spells CSAFMLSGSNSYEQYF. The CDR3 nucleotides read TGCAGTGCTTTTATGCTTAGCGGGAGTAATTCCTACGAGCAGTACTTC.